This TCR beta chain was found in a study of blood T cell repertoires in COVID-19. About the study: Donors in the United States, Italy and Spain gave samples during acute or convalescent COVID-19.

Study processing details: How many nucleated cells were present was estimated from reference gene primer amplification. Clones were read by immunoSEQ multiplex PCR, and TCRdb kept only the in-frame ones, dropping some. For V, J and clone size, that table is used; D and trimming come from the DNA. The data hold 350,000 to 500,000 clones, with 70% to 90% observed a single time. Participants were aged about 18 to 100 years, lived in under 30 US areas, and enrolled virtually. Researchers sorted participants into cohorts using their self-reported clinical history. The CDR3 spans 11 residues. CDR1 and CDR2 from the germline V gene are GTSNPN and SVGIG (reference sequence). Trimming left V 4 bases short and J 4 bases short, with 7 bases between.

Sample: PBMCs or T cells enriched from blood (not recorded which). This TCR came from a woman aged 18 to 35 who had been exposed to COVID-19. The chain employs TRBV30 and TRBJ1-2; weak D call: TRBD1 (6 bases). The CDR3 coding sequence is TGTGCCTGGAAACAGGGCTATGGCTACACCTTC. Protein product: CAWKQGYGYTF.